This T cell receptor beta chain was observed in a study of molecular identifiers for immune sequencing clone quantification. Unmatched junction bases numbered 8, after V lost 2 bases and J lost 0 bases. The CDR3 spans 18 residues. Germline-derived CDR1 and CDR2 are SGHVS and FNYEAQ. Both previously described methods and listed TCR primers were employed to make bulk TCR libraries. One entry per CDR3 protein, called by TCRdb with MiXCR from the PCR reads. The repertoire holds approximately 90,000 distinct CDR3 sequences, around 20% seen once, with roughly 1% in the top ten. Each library that profiled naive CD8 cells came from 20,000 to 1,000,000 sorted cells with 10%, 30% or 50% RNA. Ten or more counts support this clonotype.

The TCR comes from a human donor in good health. Some libraries in this study had Jurkat cell RNA spiked in. What was sequenced was naive CD8+ T cells from blood, with Jurkat cell RNA spiked in. The subset denotes: FACS-sorted CD8+CD4-CCR7+CD45RA+ naive T cells. V gene TRBV7-6 combines with J gene TRBJ2-1; 9 bases map to TRBD2. The CDR3 sequence is CASSLRLADSSSYNEQFF. The CDR3 bases are TGTGCCAGCAGCTTAAGACTAGCGGACTCTAGCTCCTACAATGAGCAGTTCTTC.